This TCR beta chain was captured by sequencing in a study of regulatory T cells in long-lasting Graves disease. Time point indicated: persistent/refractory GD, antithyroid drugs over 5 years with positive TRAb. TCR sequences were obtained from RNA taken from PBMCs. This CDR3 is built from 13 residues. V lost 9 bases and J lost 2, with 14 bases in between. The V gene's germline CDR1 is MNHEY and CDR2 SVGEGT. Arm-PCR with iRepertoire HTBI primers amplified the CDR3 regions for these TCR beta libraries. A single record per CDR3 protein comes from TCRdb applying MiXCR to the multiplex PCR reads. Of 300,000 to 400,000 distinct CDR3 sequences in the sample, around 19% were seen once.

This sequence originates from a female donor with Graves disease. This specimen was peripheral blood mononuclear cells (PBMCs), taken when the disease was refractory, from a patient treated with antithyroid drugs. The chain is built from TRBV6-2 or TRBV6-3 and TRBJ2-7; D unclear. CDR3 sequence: CASSYMAAYEQYF. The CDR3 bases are TGTGCCAGTTCCTACATGGCAGCCTACGAGCAGTACTTC.